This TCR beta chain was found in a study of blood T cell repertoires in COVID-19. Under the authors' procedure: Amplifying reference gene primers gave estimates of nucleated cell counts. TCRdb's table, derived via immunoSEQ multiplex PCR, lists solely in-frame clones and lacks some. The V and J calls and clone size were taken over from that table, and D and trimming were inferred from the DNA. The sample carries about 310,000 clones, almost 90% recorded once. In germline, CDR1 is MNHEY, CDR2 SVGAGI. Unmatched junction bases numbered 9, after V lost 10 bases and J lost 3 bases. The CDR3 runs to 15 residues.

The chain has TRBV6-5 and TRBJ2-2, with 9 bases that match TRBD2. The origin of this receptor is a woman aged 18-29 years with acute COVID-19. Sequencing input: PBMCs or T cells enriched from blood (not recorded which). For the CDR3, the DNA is TGTGCCATCAACCCTAGCGGGACGGACACCGGGGAGCTGTTTTTT. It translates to CAINPSGTDTGELFF.